This TCR beta chain was obtained from a study of shared clonotypes between healthy human individuals. The study, taken as a whole, reports: Naive subsets generally exceeded memory subsets in estimated richness. Several donors shared around 5% of their naive CD4 clonotypes.

This CDR3 region has 12 residues. The V end lost 2 bases, the J end lost 2 bases, and 6 bases lay between the germline ends. The V gene's germline CDR1 is GTSNPN and CDR2 SVGIG (reference sequence). Assay used: immunoSEQ multiplex PCR; TCRdb lists only in-frame clones, some missing. The table includes 1,100,000 or so clones, around 78% detected once. As for this clone: Its antigen remains unknown.

This receptor was obtained from a man younger than 35 in good health. Some clones in this sample may be carry-over from other donors' samples. Sequencing input: memory CD4+ T cells from PBMCs. This sample's subset: CD45RA-negative fraction. The genes are TRBV30 and TRBJ2-5; no clear D. The DNA for the CDR3 is TGTGCCTGGAGTAGGGAACAAGAGACCCAGTACTTC. Its translation: CAWSREQETQYF. The full variable domain, its missing parts supplied by reference TRBV30 and TRBJ2-5, is SQTIHQWPATLVQPVGSPLSLECTVEGTSNPNLYWYRQAAGRGLQLLFYSVGIGQISSEVPQNLSASRPQDRQFILSSKKLLLSDSGFYLCAWSREQETQYFGPGTRLLVL.